The clone carrying this T cell receptor (beta chain) was detected ten times or more. TCRdb passed the reads through MiXCR, listing each CDR3 protein once. This table has some 130,000 distinct CDR3 sequences, almost 9% appearing once. CDR1 SGHAT and CDR2 FQNNGV come from the germline V gene. Trimming at V came to 6 bases and at J to 8 bases, leaving 11 bases not matched to a gene. This CDR3 is built from 15 residues. This record comes from a study of T cell repertoires in cytomegalovirus infection. Study-wide background: TCR beta signatures that were public indicated CMV infection and matching HLA type.

The chain uses TRBV11-2 and TRBJ1-4; TRBD1 agrees at 8 bases. The sample taken for sequencing was PBMCs. This sequence was found in a human donor in good health (CMV status not recorded). Some clones in this sample may be carry-over from other donors' samples. CDR3 protein: CASSRTPRGREKLFF. CDR3 DNA sequence: TGTGCCAGCAGTCGAACTCCCAGGGGGCGCGAAAAACTGTTTTTT.